This TCR beta chain originates from a study of graft-versus-host responses after intestinal transplantation. Study-wide context: Multivisceral, liver-intestinal, or isolated intestinal grafts were transplanted into recipients.

Concerning this clone itself: Its antigen is unknown.

Only in-frame clones appear in the TCRdb table, and some are missing; sequencing was by immunoSEQ multiplex PCR. This table has about 88,000 clones, about 91% appearing once. V was clipped by 5 bases and J by 1 base, with 17 bases between them. Germline V CDR1 and CDR2: SGHVS, FQNEAQ. This CDR3 contains 16 residues. The clonotype was recovered from a human donor who was the organ donor for an intestinal transplant. The V gene is TRBV7-8, the J gene TRBJ2-5; tentatively, D is TRBD1 (5 bases). The sequencing used unstimulated CD4+ T cells sorted from spleen or lymph node cells, collected before transplant. The CDR3 DNA reads as TGTGCCAGCAGCCGCTCAGAAGGGGCCTTCCAAGAGACCCAGTACTTC. This gives the protein CASSRSEGAFQETQYF.